This T cell receptor beta chain derives from a study of beta chain features in type 1 diabetes. CDR1 is ENHRY and CDR2 is SYGVKD in the germline V gene. The CDR3 has 15 residues. The ends were cut back, 0 bases at V and 1 base at J, with 6 bases in the middle. The investigators reverse transcribed all of the isolated RNA, so they sequenced expressed TCRB transcripts. Data came from immunoSEQ multiplex PCR; TCRdb stores just in-frame clones and leaves some out. The table records about 220,000 clones, around 9.9% of them present only once. Study outcomes and limitations: Within patients, naive, central memory and Treg TCRB repertoires seemed more similar than within healthy donors.

Using CD45RO/CCR7/CD25/CD127/CD95/CD27, CD4+ naive, central memory, regulatory and stem cell-like memory cells were sorted. This clone showed up many times. No antigen is known for it. The sequenced sample was central memory CD4+ T cells from blood. This chain joins TRBV10-3 and TRBJ2-2; no reliable D call. This receptor was obtained from a young man in good health. This CDR3 is CAISESPENTGELFF. The CDR3 bases are TGTGCCATCAGTGAGTCCCCAGAGAACACCGGGGAGCTGTTTTTT.